The 32 T cell receptor beta chains reported below all come from one sample, sequenced in a study of cytomegalovirus exposure and HLA in healthy donors. This PCR relied on a set of 60 Vbeta primers and 13 Jbeta primers. Profiled with immunoSEQ multiplex PCR; TCRdb holds only in-frame clones, not every one. The table shows roughly 190,000 clones, with 9.5% occurring only once. Sequencing input: PBMCs. Source of these receptors: a young woman in good health and CMV-seropositive.

This clone was found a few times. Here the CDR3 reads CASSFSKQGGAPPYF. The CDR3 region has the DNA TGTGCCAGCAGTTTCTCAAAACAGGGGGGGGCTCCCCCGTACTTC. The V and J genes are TRBV28 and TRBJ2-7; TRBD1 is a possible D gene (8 bases). With 3 bases removed from V and 12 bases from J, the gap between germline ends came to 24 bases. Germline V gives CDR1 MDHEN, CDR2 SYDVKM. This CDR3 region has 15 residues.

This clone was seen only a few times. The genes are TRBV7-9 and TRBJ2-3, with TRBD2 matching over 10 bases. The CDR3 has 15 amino acids. Trimming took 5 bases from V and 2 from J; bases not matched to a gene: 4. CDR1 is SEHNR and CDR2 is FQNEAQ in the germline V gene (reference sequence). CDR3 sequence: CASSGSGRATDTQYF. The CDR3 bases are TGTGCCAGCAGCGGGAGCGGGAGGGCCACAGATACGCAGTATTTT.

As to this clone: Relative to the germline gene, one junction end is altered; a read error may explain this. The chain is built from TRBV6-5 and TRBJ2-7; TRBD2 aligns across 7 bases. Germline V CDR1 and CDR2: MNHEY, SVGAGI. CDR3 length: 13 amino acids. CDR3 in DNA: TGTGCCAGCAGTACGGGAGGTTCCTTCGAGCAGTACTTC. Protein product: CASSTGGSFEQYF.

This clone appeared a few times. Written as DNA, the CDR3 is TGTGCCAGCAGTGGACGACTAGCGCCTACCTACGAGCAGTACTTC. Protein sequence: CASSGRLAPTYEQYF. V gene TRBV6-1 combines with J gene TRBJ2-7, with 8 bases matching TRBD2. The ends lost 4 bases at V and 2 bases at J; junction bases unmatched: 7. CDR1 and CDR2 (germline): MNHNS, SASEGT. This CDR3 spans 15 amino acids.

The CDR3 spells CSVQDSRTDTQYF. The CDR3 DNA reads as TGCAGCGTGCAGGACAGTAGGACAGATACGCAGTATTTT. This chain joins TRBV29-1 and TRBJ2-3; weak D call: TRBD1 (6 bases). Germline-derived CDR1 and CDR2 are SQVTM and ANQGSEA. Trimming left V 6 bases short and J 3 bases short, with 13 bases between. The length of the CDR3 is 13 residues.

Note on this clone: Because it lacks the conserved phenylalanine or tryptophan at the end, this CDR3 is likely a read error. The chain uses TRBV23-1 and TRBJ1-1, with D maybe TRBD1 (6 bases). TRBV23-1 belongs to the ORF category, with a function that is uncertain. The CDR3 covers 13 residues. The germline V and J ends were trimmed by 6 bases and 1 base, with 9 bases remaining between them. The CDR3: CASSLQGNTEAFS. The CDR3, as DNA: TGCGCCAGCAGCTTACAGGGGAACACTGAAGCTTTCTCT.

This clone came up a few times. This chain connects TRBV7-3 to TRBJ1-1; D is perhaps TRBD1 (6 bases). With 1 base removed from V and 6 bases from J, the gap between germline ends came to 9 bases. Per the germline V gene, CDR1 is SGHTA and CDR2 is FQGTGA. The CDR3 contains 13 residues. In DNA form, the CDR3 reads TGTGCCAGCAGCTTAAGGGCAGGGGCTGAAGCTTTCTTT. Its protein is CASSLRAGAEAFF.

This chain links TRBV29-1 with TRBJ1-1, with D unresolved. The CDR3 has 13 residues. V was pared by 1 base and J by 0 bases, with 6 bases between. The V gene's germline CDR1 is SQVTM and CDR2 ANQGSEA. CDR3 protein: CSVEGHLNTEAFF. In DNA form, the CDR3 reads TGCAGCGTTGAAGGACATCTGAACACTGAAGCTTTCTTT.

This clone showed up just a few times. The gene calls are TRBV30 and TRBJ2-7, with a tentative D call TRBD2 (7 bases). V was shortened by 3 bases and J by 6 bases, with 15 bases between the two germline ends. The CDR3 runs 13 residues. Germline CDR1 GTSNPN, CDR2 SVGIG (reference sequence). The CDR3 loop reads CAWRWGGPREQYF. Written as DNA, the CDR3 is TGTGCCTGGAGGTGGGGGGGGCCGCGCGAGCAGTACTTC.

This clone was seen only a few times. This chain links TRBV29-1 with TRBJ2-3; 10 positions agree with TRBD2. Losses at the gene ends were 6 bases for V and 2 bases for J; bases not matched to a gene: 11. Germline lookup yields CDR1 SQVTM and CDR2 ANQGSEA. The CDR3 contains 16 residues. For the CDR3, the DNA is TGCAGCGTGCCGTTTTGGACTAGCGGAGCCACAGATACGCAGTATTTT. It yields the protein CSVPFWTSGATDTQYF.

The chain carries TRBV7-6 and TRBJ1-3; 7 bases line up with TRBD1. The CDR3 has 15 residues. V was pared by 5 bases and J by 0 bases, with 4 bases of the junction left unmatched. CDR1 and CDR2 from the germline V gene are SGHVS and FNYEAQ. In DNA form, the CDR3 reads TGTGCCAGCAGCCCTCGGGACAGCTCTGGAAACACCATATATTTT. Translation: CASSPRDSSGNTIYF.

This clone was found a few times. The chain links TRBV30 to TRBJ2-2; the match to TRBD1 covers 12 bases. Germline V gives CDR1 GTSNPN, CDR2 SVGIG (reference sequence). After removal of 0 bases from V and 7 bases from J, the junction contained 12 bases not matched to a gene. This CDR3 has 18 amino acids. CDR3 amino acids: CAWSVGTGGYGGVGELFF. The CDR3, as DNA: TGTGCCTGGAGTGTCGGGACAGGGGGCTATGGAGGCGTCGGGGAGCTGTTTTTT.

This clone was counted a few times. This rearrangement joins TRBV7-8 to TRBJ2-7; TRBD1 matches at 7 bases. Germline assignment: CDR1 SGHVS and CDR2 FQNEAQ. CDR3 length equals 16 residues. Losses at the gene ends were 2 bases for V and 0 bases for J; bases not matched to a gene: 7. The chain's CDR3 is CASSLRSTGASYEQYF. CDR3 nucleotide sequence: TGTGCCAGCAGCTTACGTTCAACAGGGGCCTCCTACGAGCAGTACTTC.

This clone has more than one count but fewer than ten. The CDR3 DNA reads TGCGCCAGCAGCCAAGATTACGCCGGGAGCACAGATACGCAGTATTTT. It translates to CASSQDYAGSTDTQYF. V gene TRBV4-1 combines with J gene TRBJ2-3; D gene unclear. V dropped 0 bases and J dropped 0 bases, with 10 bases sitting between them. This CDR3 spans 16 amino acids. CDR1 MGHRA and CDR2 YSYEKL come from the germline V gene.

This clone has only a few counts. The genes are TRBV6-5 and TRBJ2-3, with 7 bases that match TRBD1. Losses at the gene ends were 4 bases for V and 2 bases for J; bases not matched to a gene: 6. The CDR3 length is 15 residues. Germline V CDR1 and CDR2: MNHEY, SVGAGI. The CDR3 DNA sequence: TGTGCCAGCAGTTCGCGGACAGGACTCACAGATACGCAGTATTTT. Translating it yields CASSSRTGLTDTQYF.

In DNA, the CDR3 is TGCGCCAGCAGTCCGCCAGGGAAGGAAGCAGATACGCAGTATTTT. Translated: CASSPPGKEADTQYF. The chain is built from TRBV23-1 and TRBJ2-3, with TRBD1 as a possible D gene (5 bases). TRBV23-1 is designated an ORF whose function remains uncertain. The V and J ends lost 4 bases and 4 bases respectively, with 15 bases between them. The CDR3 is 15 residues long.

This clone was seen only a few times. V and J are TRBV18 and TRBJ2-2; D remains ambiguous. The CDR3 has 12 residues. V dropped 5 bases and J dropped 3 bases, with 4 bases sitting between them. CDR1 is KGHSH and CDR2 is LQKENI in the germline V gene. The CDR3 region is CASSDYTGELFF. The CDR3 DNA reads as TGTGCCAGCTCAGACTACACCGGGGAGCTGTTTTTT.

The V call is TRBV19, the J call TRBJ2-2, with a possible D match to TRBD2 (5 bases). V was pared by 0 bases and J by 6 bases, with 11 bases between. CDR3 length: 15 residues. Per the germline V gene, CDR1 is LNHDA and CDR2 is SQIVND (reference sequence). DNA for the CDR3: TGTGCCAGTAGTATAGATAGCCGGAGGTCCGGGGAGCTGTTTTTT. It yields the protein CASSIDSRRSGELFF.

This clone has a handful of counts. This chain's CDR3 is CAWSVTLARNEQFF. The CDR3 region has the DNA TGTGCCTGGAGTGTAACCCTAGCTAGGAATGAGCAGTTCTTC. The chain employs TRBV30 and TRBJ2-1, with a possible D match to TRBD2 (5 bases). Trimming cost V 0 bases and J 7 bases, with 13 bases left between them. Germline V gene sequence: CDR1 GTSNPN, CDR2 SVGIG (reference sequence). The CDR3 covers 14 residues.

The chain combines TRBV5-1 with TRBJ2-7, with TRBD2 matching 11 bases. The CDR3 is 14 residues long. V lost 4 bases, J lost 5 bases, and 5 bases stayed unmatched. Germline loops: CDR1 SGHRS, CDR2 YFSETQ. The CDR3 DNA is TGCGCCAGCAGCCCCACTAGCGGGAGTAACGAGCAGTACTTC. Translation: CASSPTSGSNEQYF.

The chain has TRBV5-1 and TRBJ2-5; 8 positions match TRBD1. J was trimmed by 3 bases and V by 4 bases; bases with no gene match: 5. The CDR3 runs 14 residues. Germline V CDR1 and CDR2: SGHRS, YFSETQ. CDR3 coding DNA: TGCGCCAGCAGCGTGGGACAGGCAAAAGAGACCCAGTACTTC. It yields the protein CASSVGQAKETQYF.

The chain recombines TRBV19 with TRBJ1-3, with unresolved D. The length of the CDR3 is 15 residues. Trimming left V 3 bases short and J 0 bases short, with 9 bases between. Germline loops: CDR1 LNHDA, CDR2 SQIVND (reference sequence). The CDR3 loop reads CASSMSGSSGNTIYF. The CDR3 DNA sequence: TGTGCCAGTAGTATGAGCGGGAGCTCTGGAAACACCATATATTTT.

The gene calls are TRBV5-6 and TRBJ2-4; TRBD2 matches at 13 bases. This CDR3 has 18 residues. Trimming took 4 bases from V and 0 from J; bases not matched to a gene: 7. Germline loops: CDR1 SGHDT, CDR2 YYEEEE. The CDR3 coding sequence is TGTGCCAGCAGCCCGGGACTAGCGGGACCCCTAGCCAAAAACATTCAGTACTTC. This codes for CASSPGLAGPLAKNIQYF.

The chain carries TRBV6-4 and TRBJ2-4; TRBD1 agrees at 8 bases. The V gene end was trimmed by 2 bases and the J gene end by 8 bases; junction bases not matched to a gene: 2. The germline V gene encodes CDR1 MRHNA and CDR2 SNTAGT. CDR3 length: 13 amino acids. CDR3 region: CASSDNRGDIQYF. CDR3 in DNA: TGTGCCAGCAGTGACAACAGGGGGGACATTCAGTACTTC.

The rearrangement links TRBV10-3 to TRBJ1-3; D is possibly TRBD1 (6 bases). Germline assignment: CDR1 ENHRY and CDR2 SYGVKD. V was trimmed by 3 bases and J by 3 bases, leaving 12 bases between them. This CDR3 spans 15 amino acids. The DNA of the CDR3 is TGTGCCATCAGTGATACAGGGACAATTGGAAACACCATATATTTT. It yields the protein CAISDTGTIGNTIYF.

This clone has just a few counts. J is TRBJ1-6 and V is TRBV2; TRBD1 matches at 7 bases. Germline lookup yields CDR1 SNHLY and CDR2 FYNNEI. The V segment lost 8 bases and the J segment 10 bases; nucleotides outside the gene matches: 8. This CDR3 comprises 13 residues. CDR3 coding DNA: TGTGCCAGCGGACAGGAGAAGGGATCACCCCTCCACTTT. It yields the protein CASGQEKGSPLHF.

This clone was detected only a few times. The chain recombines TRBV6-1 with TRBJ1-5, with 8 bases identical to TRBD1. J was trimmed by 6 bases and V by 5 bases; bases with no gene match: 6. The CDR3 covers 14 residues. Germline CDR1 MNHNS, CDR2 SASEGT. The CDR3 here is CASSWTGSGQPQHF. In DNA, the CDR3 is TGTGCCAGCAGTTGGACAGGGTCCGGTCAGCCCCAGCATTTT.

CDR3 loop: CASSLGSGSGNTIYF. In nucleotides, the CDR3 is TGCGCCAGCAGCTTGGGATCAGGCTCAGGAAACACCATATATTTT. This chain joins TRBV5-1 and TRBJ1-3; D ambiguous. This CDR3 is 15 amino acids long. Germline CDR1 SGHRS, CDR2 YFSETQ. V gave up 0 bases and J gave up 4 bases, with 11 bases separating them. The variable domain in full, with the rest retrieved from reference TRBV5-1 and TRBJ1-3, is KAGVTQTPRYLIKTRGQQVTLSCSPISGHRSVSWYQQTPGQGLQFLFEYFSETQRNKGNFPGRFSGRQFSNSRSEMNVSTLELGDSALYLCASSLGSGSGNTIYFGEGSWLTVV.

This clone has just one count. The chain carries TRBV19 and TRBJ2-3, with 9 bases identical to TRBD2. CDR3 length: 16 residues. The ends lost 5 bases at V and 4 bases at J; junction bases unmatched: 10. The germline gives CDR1 LNHDA, CDR2 SQIVND (reference sequence). The CDR3 sequence is CASSRYSGSFSDTQYF. The CDR3 DNA reads as TGTGCCAGTAGTCGCTATAGCGGGAGTTTCTCAGATACGCAGTATTTT. Full variable domain (remainder filled in from reference TRBV19 and TRBJ2-3): DGGITQSPKYLFRKEGQNVTLSCEQNLNHDAMYWYRQDPGQGLRLIYYSQIVNDFQKGDIAEGYSVSREKKESFPLTVTSAQKNPTAFYLCASSRYSGSFSDTQYFGPGTRLTVL.

A few counts support this clone. As DNA, the CDR3 is TGTGCCAGTAGTATCAGGCGCGGGAGGGTGCGAAGGGAGCTGTTTTTT. It codes for CASSIRRGRVRRELFF. The chain carries TRBV19 and TRBJ2-2; 9 bases line up with TRBD2. The CDR3 extends over 16 amino acids. Germline CDR1 LNHDA, CDR2 SQIVND (reference sequence). V lost 3 bases and J lost 9; bases outside the gene matches: 11.

This clone was observed a handful of times. CDR3 sequence reads: CASSLQAGHPTDTQYF. CDR3 sequence (DNA): TGTGCCAGCAGCTTACAAGCGGGACACCCTACCGATACGCAGTATTTT. The V call is TRBV5-6, the J call TRBJ2-3, with a weak D call TRBD2 (7 bases). Trimming removed 2 bases at V and 6 bases at J, with 19 bases between. Germline values: CDR1 SGHDT, CDR2 YYEEEE. The CDR3 length is 16 residues.

In this sample, this clone turned up a few times. This chain joins TRBV27 and TRBJ2-1; 8 bases agree with TRBD2. The CDR3 covers 12 residues. CDR1 and CDR2 (germline): MNHEY, SMNVEV (reference sequence). V lost 3 bases and J lost 14; bases outside the gene matches: 6. The DNA for the CDR3 is TGTGCCAGCAGTTTCCTCGGGAGGGTAGAGTTCTTC. The encoded protein is CASSFLGRVEFF.